The 6 T cell receptor beta chains reported below all come from one sample, sequenced in a study of blood T cell repertoires in COVID-19. The protocol was immunoSEQ multiplex PCR, while the TCRdb copy is restricted to in-frame clones and leaves out a portion. The table shows 200,000 to 250,000 clones, with under 85% occurring only once. Sequenced input: peripheral blood. Receptor source: a woman aged 80 or older with COVID-19, enrolled during active disease.

The DNA of the CDR3 is TGTGCCAGCAGTTTAAGAGTGAGGACTAGCGGGAAGCGATTGTCCTACAATGAGCAGTTCTTC. This gives the protein CASSLRVRTSGKRLSYNEQFF. The V call is TRBV27, the J call TRBJ2-1; TRBD2 matches at 12 bases. The CDR3 covers 21 residues. Germline loops: CDR1 MNHEY, CDR2 SMNVEV (reference sequence). The V segment lost 2 bases and the J segment 1 base; nucleotides outside the gene matches: 15.

The V and J genes are TRBV7-8 and TRBJ2-2, with D possibly matching TRBD1 (6 bases). V gave up 4 bases and J gave up 7 bases, with 10 bases separating them. Germline assignment: CDR1 SGHVS and CDR2 FQNEAQ. The CDR3 consists of 13 residues. The CDR3 reads CASSSQGFGELFF. In DNA form, the CDR3 reads TGTGCCAGCAGCTCGCAGGGGTTCGGGGAGCTGTTTTTT.

The rearrangement links TRBV7-9 to TRBJ2-7, with D possibly being TRBD2 (6 bases). This CDR3 contains 15 residues. The V gene's germline CDR1 is SEHNR and CDR2 FQNEAQ (reference sequence). The V gene lost 2 bases and the J gene lost 1 base, with 12 bases spanning the gap. DNA of the CDR3: TGTGCCAGCAGCTTAATGACTAGTTCATCCTACGAGCAGTACTTC. Translation gives CASSLMTSSSYEQYF.

The chain carries TRBV2 and TRBJ2-3; tentative D call: TRBD1 (6 bases). Trimming took off 3 bases at V and 7 bases at J, with 8 bases between the two ends. This CDR3 contains 12 residues. CDR1 and CDR2 from the germline V gene are SNHLY and FYNNEI. The CDR3 loop reads CASSDRGNTQYF. The DNA for the CDR3 is TGTGCCAGCAGTGACAGGGGAAATACGCAGTATTTT.

The gene calls are TRBV3-1 (or the pseudogene TRBV3-2) and TRBJ1-4; unclear D gene. The CDR3 spans 16 residues. Trimming left V 4 bases short and J 3 bases short, with 15 bases between. Germline V gene lookup returns CDR1 LGHDT and CDR2 YNNKEL (reference sequence). DNA of the CDR3: TGTGCCAGCAGCCCCACGACGGGAACTCCTAATGAAAAACTGTTTTTT. This codes for CASSPTTGTPNEKLFF.

This chain connects TRBV5-4 to TRBJ1-4, with TRBD1 matching 8 bases. The CDR3 is 19 amino acids. V gave up 4 bases and J gave up 2 bases; unmatched junction bases: 16. Germline CDR1 and CDR2: SGHNT and YYREEE (reference sequence). CDR3: CASSERRPGGRRTNEKLFF. The CDR3 coding sequence is TGTGCCAGCAGCGAAAGAAGACCAGGGGGCAGGAGGACTAATGAAAAACTGTTTTTT. Looking up the rest from reference TRBV5-4 and TRBJ1-4 gives the full variable domain: ETGVTQSPTHLIKTRGQQVTLRCSSQSGHNTVSWYQQALGQGPQFIFQYYREEENGRGNFPPRFSGLQFPNYSSELNVNALELDDSALYLCASSERRPGGRRTNEKLFFGSGTQLSVL.